This note documents a single T cell receptor (beta chain) sequence. Its target is not known. The treatment is: oral pan-JAK inhibitor, 5-10 mg twice daily. This sample was included in a study of CD8+ T cells in alopecia areata. Findings of the study overall: Sequencing of scalp samples also captures resident alphabeta T cells of normal skin. How baseline CD8+ expansion relates to response remains uncertain (there was one nonresponder).

V lost 5 bases and J 7 bases, leaving 14 bases between the germline ends. Per the germline V gene, CDR1 is MRHNA and CDR2 is SNTAGT. CDR3 length equals 14 residues. Extraction of RNA preceded its reverse transcription into cDNA, which served as the sequencing template. This table comes from immunoSEQ multiplex PCR, and its TCRdb copy is limited to in-frame clones, with some not included. The data show under 250,000 clones, 50% to 70% seen once. The sequences come from CD4+ T cells sorted from blood, collected at week 4, from a patient treated with tofacitinib. This sequence joins TRBV6-4 and TRBJ2-2; possible D gene TRBD1, 5 bases. The TCR sequence derives from a human donor with alopecia areata. CDR3 sequence reads: CASSLQGTDGELFF. In DNA form, the CDR3 reads TGTGCCAGCAGTTTGCAGGGAACCGACGGGGAGCTGTTTTTT.